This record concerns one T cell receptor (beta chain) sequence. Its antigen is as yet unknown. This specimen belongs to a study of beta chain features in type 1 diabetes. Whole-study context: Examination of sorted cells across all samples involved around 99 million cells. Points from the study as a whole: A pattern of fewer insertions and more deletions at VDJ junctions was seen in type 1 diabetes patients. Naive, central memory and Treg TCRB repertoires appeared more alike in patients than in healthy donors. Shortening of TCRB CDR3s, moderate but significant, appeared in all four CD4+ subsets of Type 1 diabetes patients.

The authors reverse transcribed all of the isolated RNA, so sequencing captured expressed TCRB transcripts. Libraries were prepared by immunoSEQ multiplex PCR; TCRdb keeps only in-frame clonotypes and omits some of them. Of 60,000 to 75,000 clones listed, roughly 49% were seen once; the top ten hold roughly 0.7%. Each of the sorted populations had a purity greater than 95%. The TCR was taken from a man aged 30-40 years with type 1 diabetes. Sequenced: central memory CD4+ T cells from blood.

CDR3 coding DNA: TGTGCCAGCAGCACCGTCGGGGGTAAAGAGACCCAGTACTTC. It codes for CASSTVGGKETQYF. The V gene is TRBV6-1, the J gene TRBJ2-5, with D perhaps matching TRBD2 (6 bases). Between the trimmed V and J ends, which lost 6 bases and 3 bases, there was a span of 14 bases. CDR1 and CDR2 from the germline V gene are MNHNS and SASEGT. The CDR3 sequence is 14 residues long.